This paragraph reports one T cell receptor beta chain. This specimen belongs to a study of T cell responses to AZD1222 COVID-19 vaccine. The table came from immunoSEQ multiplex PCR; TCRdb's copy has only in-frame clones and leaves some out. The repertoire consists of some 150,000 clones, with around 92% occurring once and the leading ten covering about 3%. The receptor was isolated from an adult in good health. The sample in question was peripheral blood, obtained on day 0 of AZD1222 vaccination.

The CDR3 region is CASSLPVAPNEQFF. CDR3 in DNA: TGTGCCAGCAGTTTACCGGTAGCCCCTAATGAGCAGTTCTTC. The chain is built from TRBV28 and TRBJ2-1; D gene ambiguous. Germline-derived CDR1 and CDR2 are MDHEN and SYDVKM. The CDR3 length is 14 residues. Deletions cut 2 bases from V and 7 bases from J, with 12 bases between.